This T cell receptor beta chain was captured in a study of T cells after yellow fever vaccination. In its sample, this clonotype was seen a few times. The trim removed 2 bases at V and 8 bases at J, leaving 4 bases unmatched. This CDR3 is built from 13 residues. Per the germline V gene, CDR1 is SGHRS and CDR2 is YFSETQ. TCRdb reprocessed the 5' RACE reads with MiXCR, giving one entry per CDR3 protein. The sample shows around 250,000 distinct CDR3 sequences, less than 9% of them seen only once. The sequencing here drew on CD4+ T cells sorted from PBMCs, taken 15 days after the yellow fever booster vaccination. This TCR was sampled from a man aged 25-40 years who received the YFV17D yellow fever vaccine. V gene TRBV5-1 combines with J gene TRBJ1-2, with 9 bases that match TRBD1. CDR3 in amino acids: CASSFTGGDGYTF. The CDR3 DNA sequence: TGCGCCAGCAGCTTTACAGGGGGCGACGGCTACACCTTC.